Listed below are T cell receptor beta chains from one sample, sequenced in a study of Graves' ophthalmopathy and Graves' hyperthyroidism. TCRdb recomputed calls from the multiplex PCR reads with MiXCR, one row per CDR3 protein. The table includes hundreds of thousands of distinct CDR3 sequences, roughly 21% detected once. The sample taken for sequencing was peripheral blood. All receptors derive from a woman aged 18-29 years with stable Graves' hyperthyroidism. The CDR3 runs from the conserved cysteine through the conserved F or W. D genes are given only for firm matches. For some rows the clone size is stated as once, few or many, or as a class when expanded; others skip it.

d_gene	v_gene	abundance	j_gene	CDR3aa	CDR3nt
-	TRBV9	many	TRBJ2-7	CASSLDSDPSYEQYF	TGTGCCAGCAGCCTAGACAGCGATCCCTCCTACGAGCAGTACTTC
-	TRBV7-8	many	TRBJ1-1	CASSHREGPNTEAFF	TGTGCCAGCAGCCATCGGGAGGGCCCGAACACTGAAGCTTTCTTT
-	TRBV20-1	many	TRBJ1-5	CSARDRLTGNQPQHF	TGCAGTGCTAGAGATCGCTTAACAGGCAATCAGCCCCAGCATTTT
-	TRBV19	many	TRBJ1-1	CATRNDKNTEAFF	TGTGCCACCAGAAACGACAAGAACACTGAAGCTTTCTTT
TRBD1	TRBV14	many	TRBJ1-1	CASSQDQSGTGEDTEAFF	TGTGCCAGCAGCCAAGATCAGTCCGGGACAGGGGAGGACACTGAAGCTTTCTTT
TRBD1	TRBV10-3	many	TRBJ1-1	CAISDPGTDNTEAFF	TGTGCCATCAGTGACCCCGGGACAGATAACACTGAAGCTTTCTTT
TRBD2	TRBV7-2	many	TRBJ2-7	CASSLGLGGLYEQYF	TGTGCCAGCAGCCTAGGACTAGGAGGACTCTACGAGCAGTACTTC
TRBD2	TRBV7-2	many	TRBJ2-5	CASSLDSSGQYF	TGTGCCAGCAGCTTAGACTCTAGCGGCCAGTACTTC
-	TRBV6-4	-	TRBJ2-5	CASSARQRPETQYF	TGTGCCAGCAGTGCCAGACAGCGTCCAGAGACCCAGTACTTC
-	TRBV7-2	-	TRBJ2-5	CASSPPALETQYF	TGTGCCAGCAGCCCCCCTGCCCTAGAGACCCAGTACTTC
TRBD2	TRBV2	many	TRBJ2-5	CASRRTSGVSGETQYF	TGTGCCAGCAGGAGGACTAGCGGGGTCTCGGGAGAGACCCAGTACTTC
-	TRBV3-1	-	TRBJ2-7	CASSQGSHPVF	TGTGCCAGCAGCCAAGGTTCCCATCCGGTCTTC
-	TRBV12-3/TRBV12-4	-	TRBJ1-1	CASSFSGMNTESFF	TGTGCCAGCAGTTTTTCAGGGATGAACACTGAATCTTTCTTT
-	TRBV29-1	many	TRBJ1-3	CSVEVEHGNTIYF	TGCAGCGTTGAAGTTGAGCATGGAAACACCATATATTTT
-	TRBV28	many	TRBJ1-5	CASCTNQPQHF	TGTGCCAGCTGTACGAATCAGCCCCAGCATTTT
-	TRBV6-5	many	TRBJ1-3	CASTRDHTSGNTIYF	TGTGCCAGCACCAGAGACCACACCTCTGGAAACACCATATATTTT
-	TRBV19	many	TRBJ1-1	CASIPFGGPNTEAFF	TGTGCCAGTATACCCTTTGGAGGTCCGAACACTGAAGCTTTCTTT
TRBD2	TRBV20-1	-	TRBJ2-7	CSARLAGGPSGEQYF	TGCAGTGCTAGACTAGCGGGAGGGCCATCGGGAGAGCAGTACTTC
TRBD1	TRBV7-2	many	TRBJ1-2	CASSLARGSYGYTF	TGTGCCAGCAGCCTTGCCAGGGGGTCCTATGGCTACACCTTC
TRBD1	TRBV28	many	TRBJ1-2	CASRAQGARVGYTF	TGTGCCAGCAGGGCACAGGGGGCGCGGGTAGGCTACACCTTC
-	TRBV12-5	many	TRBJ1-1	CASGLAGNTEAFF	TGTGCTAGTGGTTTGGCGGGGAACACTGAAGCTTTCTTT
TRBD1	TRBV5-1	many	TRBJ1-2	CASSLYSGQAGYTF	TGCGCCAGCAGCCTCTACTCCGGACAGGCAGGCTACACCTTC
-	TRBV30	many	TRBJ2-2	CAWAIDITGELFF	TGTGCCTGGGCTATAGATATCACCGGGGAGCTGTTTTTT
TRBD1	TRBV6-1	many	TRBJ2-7	CASSTPRTGGSEQYF	TGTGCCAGCAGTACCCCCAGGACAGGGGGCAGCGAGCAGTACTTC